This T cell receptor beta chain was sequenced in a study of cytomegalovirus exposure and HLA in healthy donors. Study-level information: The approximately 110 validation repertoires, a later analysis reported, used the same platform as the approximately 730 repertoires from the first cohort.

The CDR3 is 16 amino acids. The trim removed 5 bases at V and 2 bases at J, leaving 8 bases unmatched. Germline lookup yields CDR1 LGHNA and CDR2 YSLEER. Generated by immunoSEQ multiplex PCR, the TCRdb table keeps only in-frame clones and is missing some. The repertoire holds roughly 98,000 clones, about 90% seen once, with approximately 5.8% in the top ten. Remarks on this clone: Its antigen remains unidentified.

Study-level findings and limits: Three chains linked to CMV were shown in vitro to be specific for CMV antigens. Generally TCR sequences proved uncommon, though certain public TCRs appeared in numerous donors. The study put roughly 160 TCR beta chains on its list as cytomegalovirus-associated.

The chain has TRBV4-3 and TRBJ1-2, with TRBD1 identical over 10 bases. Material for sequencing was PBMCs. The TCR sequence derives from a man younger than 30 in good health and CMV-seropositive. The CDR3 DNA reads TGCGCCAGCAGCGAACACGGGACAGGGGCAAACTATGGCTACACCTTC. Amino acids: CASSEHGTGANYGYTF.